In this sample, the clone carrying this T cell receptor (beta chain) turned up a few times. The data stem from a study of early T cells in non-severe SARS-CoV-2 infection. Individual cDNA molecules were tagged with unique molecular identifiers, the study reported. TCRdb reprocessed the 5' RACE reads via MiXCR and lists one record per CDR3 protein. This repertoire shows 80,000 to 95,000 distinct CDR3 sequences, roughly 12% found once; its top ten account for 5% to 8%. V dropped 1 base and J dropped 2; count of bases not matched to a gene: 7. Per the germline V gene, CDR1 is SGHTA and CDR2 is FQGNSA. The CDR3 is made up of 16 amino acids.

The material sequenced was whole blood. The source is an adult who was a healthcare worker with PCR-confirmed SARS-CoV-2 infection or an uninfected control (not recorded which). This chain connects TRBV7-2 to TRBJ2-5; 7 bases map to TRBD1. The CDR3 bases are TGTGCCAGCAGCTTAGTGGCAGGGGGAAATCAAGAGACCCAGTACTTC. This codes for CASSLVAGGNQETQYF.